The following is a T cell receptor beta chain sequence with its context. 13 Jbeta primers and 60 Vbeta primers were used for the PCR. Sequencing was performed with immunoSEQ multiplex PCR; in TCRdb, only in-frame clones are kept and a portion is missing. The sample yields some 140,000 clones, about 80% seen once. This entry is derived from a study of cytomegalovirus exposure and HLA in healthy donors. Germline values: CDR1 SGHNT, CDR2 YYREEE (reference sequence). This CDR3 is 16 amino acids long. Trimming removed 0 bases from V and 3 bases from J; junction bases left unmatched: 6. Sequencing used PBMCs. V gene TRBV5-4 combines with J gene TRBJ2-1; 7 positions match TRBD2. This TCR was recovered from a young man in good health and CMV-seronegative. CDR3 coding DNA: TGTGCCAGCAGCTTGGGGGGTAGCGGGTTCTACAATGAGCAGTTCTTC. It translates to CASSLGGSGFYNEQFF.